One T cell receptor (beta chain) is described in this entry. Its antigen is undetermined. Trimming took 2 bases from V and 5 from J, leaving 12 bases between them. The V gene's germline CDR1 is SEHNR and CDR2 FQNEAQ (reference sequence). The CDR3 extends over 14 amino acids. This entry belongs to a study of cytomegalovirus exposure and HLA in healthy donors. Study outcomes and limitations: For cytomegalovirus status, the classifier reportedly gave diagnoses with high specificity and sensitivity.

A multiplex PCR was run with 60 Vbeta primers and 13 Jbeta primers. The assay was immunoSEQ multiplex PCR, and TCRdb's table has in-frame clones only and misses some. Of about 120,000 clones in the sample, over 70% were seen once. The J gene is TRBJ2-5, the V gene TRBV7-9, with D possibly TRBD1 on 6 matching bases. The sequence derives from a female donor in good health and CMV-seropositive. Material for sequencing was PBMCs. CDR3 residues: CASSLNAGEETQYF. CDR3 coding DNA: TGTGCCAGCAGCTTAAACGCAGGGGAGGAGACCCAGTACTTC.